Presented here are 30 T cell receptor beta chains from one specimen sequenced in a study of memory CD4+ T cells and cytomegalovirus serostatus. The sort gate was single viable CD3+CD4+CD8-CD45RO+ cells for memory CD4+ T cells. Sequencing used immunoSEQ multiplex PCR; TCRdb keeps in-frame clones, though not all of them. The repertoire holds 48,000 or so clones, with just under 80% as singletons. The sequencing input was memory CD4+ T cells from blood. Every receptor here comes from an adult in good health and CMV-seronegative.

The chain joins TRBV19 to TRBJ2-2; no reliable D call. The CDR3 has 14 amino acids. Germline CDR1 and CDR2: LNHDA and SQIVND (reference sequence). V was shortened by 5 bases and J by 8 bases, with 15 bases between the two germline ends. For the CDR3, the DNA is TGTGCCAGTAGTCGGAACCTCCTGGAAGGGGAGCTGTTTTTT. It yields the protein CASSRNLLEGELFF.

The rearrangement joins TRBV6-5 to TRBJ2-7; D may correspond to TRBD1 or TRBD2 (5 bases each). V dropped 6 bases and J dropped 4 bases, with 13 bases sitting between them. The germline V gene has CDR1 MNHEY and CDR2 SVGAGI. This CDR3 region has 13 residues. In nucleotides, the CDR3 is TGTGCCAGCAGCTGGGACGGGTTTTACGAGCAGTACTTC. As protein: CASSWDGFYEQYF.

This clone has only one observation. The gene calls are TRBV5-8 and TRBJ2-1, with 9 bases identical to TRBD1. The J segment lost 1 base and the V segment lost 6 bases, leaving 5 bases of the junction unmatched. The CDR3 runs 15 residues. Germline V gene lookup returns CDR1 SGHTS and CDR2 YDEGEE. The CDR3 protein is CASTDRGASYNEQFF. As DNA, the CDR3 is TGTGCCAGCACCGACAGGGGGGCTTCCTACAATGAGCAGTTCTTC.

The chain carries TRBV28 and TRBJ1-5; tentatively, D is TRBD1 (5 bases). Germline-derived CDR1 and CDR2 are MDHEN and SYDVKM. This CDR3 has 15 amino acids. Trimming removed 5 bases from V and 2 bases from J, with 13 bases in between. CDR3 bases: TGTGCCAGCAGTGCCCCAGGGCCCGGCAATCAGCCCCAGCATTTT. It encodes CASSAPGPGNQPQHF.

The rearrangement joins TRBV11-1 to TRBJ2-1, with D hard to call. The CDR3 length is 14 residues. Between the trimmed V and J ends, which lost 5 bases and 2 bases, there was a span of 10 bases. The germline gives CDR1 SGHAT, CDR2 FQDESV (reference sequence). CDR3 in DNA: TGTGCCAGCAGCCAGGACGGTACCTACAATGAGCAGTTCTTC. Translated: CASSQDGTYNEQFF.

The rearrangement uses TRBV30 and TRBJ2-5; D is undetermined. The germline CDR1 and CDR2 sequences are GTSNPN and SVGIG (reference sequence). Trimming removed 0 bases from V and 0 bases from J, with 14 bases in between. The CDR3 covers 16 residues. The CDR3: CAWSVLGWTYQETQYF. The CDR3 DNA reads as TGTGCCTGGAGTGTACTTGGATGGACCTACCAAGAGACCCAGTACTTC. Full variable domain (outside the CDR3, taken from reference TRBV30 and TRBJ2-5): SQTIHQWPATLVQPVGSPLSLECTVEGTSNPNLYWYRQAAGRGLQLLFYSVGIGQISSEVPQNLSASRPQDRQFILSSKKLLLSDSGFYLCAWSVLGWTYQETQYFGPGTRLLVL.

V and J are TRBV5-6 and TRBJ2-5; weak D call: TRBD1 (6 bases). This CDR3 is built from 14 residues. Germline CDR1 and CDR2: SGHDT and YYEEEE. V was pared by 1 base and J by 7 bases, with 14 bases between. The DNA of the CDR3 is TGTGCCAGCAGCTTGCCCGGGGCAGGGGTGACCCAGTACTTC. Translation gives CASSLPGAGVTQYF.

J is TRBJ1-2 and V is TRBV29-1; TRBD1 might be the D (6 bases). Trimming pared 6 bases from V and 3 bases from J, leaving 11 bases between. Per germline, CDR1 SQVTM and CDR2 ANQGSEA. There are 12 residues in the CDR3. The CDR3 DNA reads TGCAGCGTCCACACAGGGTACTATGGCTACACCTTC. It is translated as CSVHTGYYGYTF.

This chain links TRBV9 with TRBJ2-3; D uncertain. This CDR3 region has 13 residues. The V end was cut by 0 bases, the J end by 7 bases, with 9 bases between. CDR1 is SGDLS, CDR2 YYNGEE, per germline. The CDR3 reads CASSVDILNTQYF. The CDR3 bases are TGTGCCAGCAGCGTAGATATCTTGAATACGCAGTATTTT. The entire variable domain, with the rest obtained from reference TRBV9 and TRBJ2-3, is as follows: DSGVTQTPKHLITATGQRVTLRCSPRSGDLSVYWYQQSLDQGLQFLIQYYNGEERAKGNILERFSAQQFPDLHSELNLSSLELGDSALYFCASSVDILNTQYFGPGTRLTVL.

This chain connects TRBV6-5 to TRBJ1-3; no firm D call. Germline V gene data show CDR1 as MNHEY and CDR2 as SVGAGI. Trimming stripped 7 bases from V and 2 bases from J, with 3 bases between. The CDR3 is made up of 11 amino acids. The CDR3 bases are TGTGCCAGCAAGACTGGAAACACCATATATTTT. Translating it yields CASKTGNTIYF.

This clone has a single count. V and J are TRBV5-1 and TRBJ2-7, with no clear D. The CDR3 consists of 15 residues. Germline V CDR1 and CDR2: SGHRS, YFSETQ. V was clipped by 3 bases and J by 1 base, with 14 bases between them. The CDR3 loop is CASSSDGLRSYEQYF. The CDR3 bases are TGCGCCAGCAGCTCGGACGGTTTAAGATCCTACGAGCAGTACTTC.

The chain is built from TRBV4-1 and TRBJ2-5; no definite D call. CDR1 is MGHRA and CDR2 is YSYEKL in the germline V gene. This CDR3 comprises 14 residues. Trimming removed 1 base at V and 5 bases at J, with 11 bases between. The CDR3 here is CASSQGLGRETQYF. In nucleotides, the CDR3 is TGCGCCAGCAGCCAAGGACTTGGCAGGGAGACCCAGTACTTC.

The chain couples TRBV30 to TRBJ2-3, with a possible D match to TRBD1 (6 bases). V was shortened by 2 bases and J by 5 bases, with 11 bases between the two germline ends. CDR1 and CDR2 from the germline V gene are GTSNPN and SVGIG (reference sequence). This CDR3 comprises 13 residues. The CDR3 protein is CAWSNSRGDTQYF. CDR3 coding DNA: TGTGCCTGGAGTAACAGCAGGGGAGATACGCAGTATTTT. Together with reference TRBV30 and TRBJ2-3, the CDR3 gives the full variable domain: SQTIHQWPATLVQPVGSPLSLECTVEGTSNPNLYWYRQAAGRGLQLLFYSVGIGQISSEVPQNLSASRPQDRQFILSSKKLLLSDSGFYLCAWSNSRGDTQYFGPGTRLTVL.

The CDR3 region is CASAMGGYTGELFF. CDR3 DNA sequence: TGTGCCAGCGCCATGGGAGGGTACACCGGGGAGCTGTTTTTT. The chain employs TRBV5-6 and TRBJ2-2; TRBD2 matches at 7 bases. The V gene's germline CDR1 is SGHDT and CDR2 YYEEEE. The CDR3 is 14 amino acids. With 7 bases clipped from V and 3 bases from J, the junction kept 6 bases outside the gene matches.

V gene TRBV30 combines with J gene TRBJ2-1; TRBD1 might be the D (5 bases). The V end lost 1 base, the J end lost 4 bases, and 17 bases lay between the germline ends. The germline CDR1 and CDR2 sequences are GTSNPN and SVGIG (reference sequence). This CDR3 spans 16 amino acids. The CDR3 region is CAWSGGLGQHYNEQFF. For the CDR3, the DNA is TGTGCCTGGAGTGGGGGCTTGGGGCAACATTACAATGAGCAGTTCTTC.

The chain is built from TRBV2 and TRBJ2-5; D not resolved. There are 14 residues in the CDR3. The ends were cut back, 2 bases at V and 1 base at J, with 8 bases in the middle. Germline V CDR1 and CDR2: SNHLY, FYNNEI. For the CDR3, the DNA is TGTGCCAGCAGTGAACGGCAGTTCCAAGAGACCCAGTACTTC. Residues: CASSERQFQETQYF.

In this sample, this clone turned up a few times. The CDR3 nucleotides read TGTGCCAGCAGTTTATGGGCGAACACCGGGGAGCTGTTTTTT. This codes for CASSLWANTGELFF. The chain is built from TRBV28 and TRBJ2-2; D is unresolved. The CDR3 is 14 amino acids. V gave up 0 bases and J gave up 0 bases, with 2 bases separating them. In germline, CDR1 is MDHEN, CDR2 SYDVKM.

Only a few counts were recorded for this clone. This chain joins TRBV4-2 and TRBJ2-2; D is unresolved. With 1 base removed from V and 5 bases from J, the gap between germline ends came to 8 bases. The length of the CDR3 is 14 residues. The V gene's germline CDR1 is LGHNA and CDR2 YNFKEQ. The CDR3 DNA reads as TGTGCCAGCAGCCAAGTCTTACTGACCGGGGAGCTGTTTTTT. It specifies CASSQVLLTGELFF.

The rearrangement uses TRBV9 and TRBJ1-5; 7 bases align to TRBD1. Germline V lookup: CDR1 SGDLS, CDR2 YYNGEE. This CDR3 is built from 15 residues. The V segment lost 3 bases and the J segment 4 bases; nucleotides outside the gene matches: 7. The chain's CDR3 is CASSARDSWNQPQHF. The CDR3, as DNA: TGTGCCAGCAGCGCGCGGGACAGTTGGAATCAGCCCCAGCATTTT.

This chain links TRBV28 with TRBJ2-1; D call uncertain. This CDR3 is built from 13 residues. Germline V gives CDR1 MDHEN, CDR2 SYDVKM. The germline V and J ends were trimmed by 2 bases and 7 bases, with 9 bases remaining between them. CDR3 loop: CASSLTAGNEQFF. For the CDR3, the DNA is TGTGCCAGCAGTTTAACAGCTGGGAATGAGCAGTTCTTC.

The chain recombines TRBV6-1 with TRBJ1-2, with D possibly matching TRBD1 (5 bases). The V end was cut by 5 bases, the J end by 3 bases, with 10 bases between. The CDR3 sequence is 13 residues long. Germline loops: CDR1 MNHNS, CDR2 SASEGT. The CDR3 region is CASSTDKYYGYTF. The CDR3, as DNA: TGTGCCAGCAGTACGGACAAATACTATGGCTACACCTTC.

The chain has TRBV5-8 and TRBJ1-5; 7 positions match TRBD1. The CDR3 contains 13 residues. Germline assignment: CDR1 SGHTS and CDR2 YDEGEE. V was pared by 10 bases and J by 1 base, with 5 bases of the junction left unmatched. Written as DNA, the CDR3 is TGTGCCCCCATGGACAGGAGCAATCAGCCCCAGCATTTT. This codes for CAPMDRSNQPQHF.

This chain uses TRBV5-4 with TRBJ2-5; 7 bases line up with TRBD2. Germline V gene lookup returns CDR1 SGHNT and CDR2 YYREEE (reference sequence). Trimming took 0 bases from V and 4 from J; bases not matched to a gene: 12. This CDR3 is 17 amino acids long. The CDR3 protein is CASSLGVGGPKGETQYF. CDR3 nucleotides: TGTGCCAGCAGCTTGGGGGTGGGAGGGCCTAAGGGAGAGACCCAGTACTTC.

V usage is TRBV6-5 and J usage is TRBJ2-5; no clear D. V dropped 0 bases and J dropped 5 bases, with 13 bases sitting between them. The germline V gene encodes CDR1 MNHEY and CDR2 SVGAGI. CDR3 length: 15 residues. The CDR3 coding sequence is TGTGCCAGCAGTTACTCCCCTTCTAGTGCGGAGACCCAGTACTTC. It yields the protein CASSYSPSSAETQYF.

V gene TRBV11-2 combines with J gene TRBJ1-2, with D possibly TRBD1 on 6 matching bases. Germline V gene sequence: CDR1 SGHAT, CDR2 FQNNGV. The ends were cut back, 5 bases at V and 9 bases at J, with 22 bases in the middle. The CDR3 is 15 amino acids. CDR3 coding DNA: TGTGCCAGCAGCACGACCTGGGGGCAGCGGCGGAGCTACACCTTC. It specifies CASSTTWGQRRSYTF.

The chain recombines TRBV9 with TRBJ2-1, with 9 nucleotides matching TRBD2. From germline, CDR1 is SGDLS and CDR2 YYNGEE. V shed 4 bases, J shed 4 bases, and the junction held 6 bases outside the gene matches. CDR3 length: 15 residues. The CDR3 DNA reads TGTGCCAGCAGCCCGCGGACTAGCGTATACAATGAGCAGTTCTTC. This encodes CASSPRTSVYNEQFF.

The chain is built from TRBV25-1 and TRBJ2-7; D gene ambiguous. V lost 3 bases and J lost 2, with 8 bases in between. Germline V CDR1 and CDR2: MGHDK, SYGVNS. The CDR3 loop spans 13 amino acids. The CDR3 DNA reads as TGTGCCAGCAGTGATACAGCAACCTACGAGCAGTACTTC. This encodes CASSDTATYEQYF.

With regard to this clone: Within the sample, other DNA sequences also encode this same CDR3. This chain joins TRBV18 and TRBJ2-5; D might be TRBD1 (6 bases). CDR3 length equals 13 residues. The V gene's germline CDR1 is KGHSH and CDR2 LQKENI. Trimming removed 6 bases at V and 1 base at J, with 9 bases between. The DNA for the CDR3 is TGTGCCAGCTCCCCGGACAGCCAAGAGACCCAGTACTTC. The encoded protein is CASSPDSQETQYF. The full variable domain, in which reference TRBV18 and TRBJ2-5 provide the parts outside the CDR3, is NAGVMQNPRHLVRRRGQEARLRCSPMKGHSHVYWYRQLPEEGLKFMVYLQKENIIDESGMPKERFSAEFPKEGPSILRIQQVVRGDSAAYFCASSPDSQETQYFGPGTRLLVL.

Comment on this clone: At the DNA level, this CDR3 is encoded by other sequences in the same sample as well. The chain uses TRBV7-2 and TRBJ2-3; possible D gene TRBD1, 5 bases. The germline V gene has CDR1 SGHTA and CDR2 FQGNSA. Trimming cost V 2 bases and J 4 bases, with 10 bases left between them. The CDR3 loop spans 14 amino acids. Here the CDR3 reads CASSLSQGPDTQYF. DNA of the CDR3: TGTGCCAGCAGCTTAAGTCAGGGTCCAGATACGCAGTATTTT. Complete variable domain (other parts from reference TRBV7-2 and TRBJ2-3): GAGVSQSPSNKVTEKGKDVELRCDPISGHTALYWYRQSLGQGLEFLIYFQGNSAPDKSGLPSDRFSAERTGGSVSTLTIQRTQQEDSAVYLCASSLSQGPDTQYFGPGTRLTVL.

CDR3 amino acids: CASSDGRAAGGMGYTF. CDR3 nucleotide sequence: TGTGCCAGCAGTGATGGCCGCGCGGCAGGGGGCATGGGCTACACCTTC. V gene TRBV2 combines with J gene TRBJ1-2, with 8 positions matching TRBD1. Germline CDR1 is SNHLY and CDR2 is FYNNEI. The CDR3 is 16 residues long. V lost 3 bases to trimming and J lost 8 bases; unmatched junction nucleotides: 14.